This T cell receptor (beta chain) is drawn from a study of tumor-infiltrating lymphocytes in oesophageal squamous cell carcinoma. TCRdb re-called the PCR reads with MiXCR, one entry per CDR3 protein. This table has 20,000 or so distinct CDR3 sequences, under 35% appearing once. The V end lost 2 bases, the J end lost 5 bases, and 9 bases lay between the germline ends. This CDR3 spans 13 amino acids. Germline CDR1 SGHAT, CDR2 FQNNGV. This clonotype was detected ten times or more. Sequencing was performed on esophageal tumor tissue. This TCR was recovered from a female donor with esophageal squamous cell carcinoma. The rearrangement links TRBV11-2 to TRBJ2-5; D may be TRBD2 (5 bases). CDR3 in DNA: TGTGCCAGCAGCTTAAGCCCGGGGGAGACCCAGTACTTC. Its translation is CASSLSPGETQYF.